The sequence of this TCR beta chain was determined in a study of CD8 T cells in Susac syndrome. RNA totalling about 0.45 to 1 ug underwent reverse transcription with random hexamers. An immunoSEQ multiplex PCR generated amplified TCR beta CDR3 products spanning 54 Vbeta and 13 Jbeta. TCRdb recomputed calls from the immunoSEQ multiplex PCR reads with MiXCR, one row per CDR3 protein. The table records some 76,000 distinct CDR3 sequences, about 91% of them present only once. Germline V gives CDR1 SQVTM, CDR2 ANQGSEA. This CDR3 is built from 15 residues. V shed 2 bases and J shed 0 bases, with 12 bases lying between them. The multiple sclerosis controls consisted of treatment-naive patients with relapsing-remitting disease, either stable or active.

Input material: CD8+ T cells from PBMCs. This chain joins TRBV29-1 and TRBJ2-3; D is unclear. This sequence originates from a human donor with multiple sclerosis. In nucleotides, the CDR3 is TGCAGCGTTGAATCCAGCCGACGTAGCACAGATACGCAGTATTTT. Translated: CSVESSRRSTDTQYF.